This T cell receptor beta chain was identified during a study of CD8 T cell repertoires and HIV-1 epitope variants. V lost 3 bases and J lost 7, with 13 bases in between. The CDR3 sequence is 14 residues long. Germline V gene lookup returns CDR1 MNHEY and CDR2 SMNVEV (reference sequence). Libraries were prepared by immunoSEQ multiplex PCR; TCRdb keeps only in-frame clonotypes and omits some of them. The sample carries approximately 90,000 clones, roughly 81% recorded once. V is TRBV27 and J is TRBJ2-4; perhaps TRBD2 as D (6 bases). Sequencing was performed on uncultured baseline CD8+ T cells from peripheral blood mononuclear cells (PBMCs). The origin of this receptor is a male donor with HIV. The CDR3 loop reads CASSLGTLRNIQYF. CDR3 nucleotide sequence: TGTGCCAGCAGTTTGGGGACTCTCCGGAACATTCAGTACTTC.